This record concerns one TCR beta chain sequence. Its antigen is currently unknown. Unique molecular identifiers featured in how the TCRbeta library was prepared. TCRdb fed the PCR reads into MiXCR, producing one record per CDR3 protein. This sample has around 670,000 distinct CDR3 sequences, with around 12% found just once. The junction had 7 bases not matched to a gene; V was cut back by 5 bases and J by 3 bases. The germline V gene has CDR1 SGHTA and CDR2 FQGNSA. The CDR3 sequence is 15 residues long. This specimen comes from a study of T-cell reconstitution after alpha-beta-depleted transplantation in children. Whole-study results and caveats: Hyperexpanded clones declined; after one year, newly produced T cells mostly supplied diversity. Surviving thymic progenitors and recipient T cells were the source of high TCRbeta diversity at day 60 in some patients. Reportedly, roughly two months post-transplant, alpha-beta T cells arose from several hundred expanded graft clones.

This clonotype originated in a girl aged 2-10 years with congenital amegakaryocytic thrombocytopenia, due to receive a stem cell transplant. The specimen comprised PBMCs, sampled before TCRalphabeta/CD19-depleted stem cell transplant. This chain links TRBV7-2 with TRBJ2-7; 10 bases line up with TRBD1. The CDR3 is CASSTRQGAVYEQYF. The CDR3 nucleotides are TGTGCCAGCAGCACGAGACAGGGGGCTGTCTACGAGCAGTACTTC.